This TCR beta chain was documented in a study of T cell repertoires in cytomegalovirus infection. Study in general: Public TCR beta signature analysis indicated the presence of both CMV infection and matching HLA type. Study-level findings and limits: Clonotype analysis showed dominance of the ex vivo response by HLA-C-restricted CMV-specific TCR beta clonotypes.

Details on this clonotype: The antigen is unknown.

TCRdb re-called the reads through MiXCR, storing one row per CDR3 protein. The sample has 350,000 to 550,000 distinct CDR3 sequences, 31% seen once; the top ten hold roughly 13%. Trimming cost V 6 bases and J 7 bases, with 9 bases left between them. There are 11 residues in the CDR3. The germline V gene has CDR1 MDHEN and CDR2 SYDVKM. The gene calls are TRBV28 and TRBJ1-1; no reliable D call. The TCR was taken from a human donor in good health (CMV status not recorded). Some clones in this sample may be carry-over from other donors' samples. Source material: PBMCs. In DNA, the CDR3 is TGTGCCAGCAGGGGTTTGGGTGAAGCTTTCTTT. Encoded protein: CASRGLGEAFF.